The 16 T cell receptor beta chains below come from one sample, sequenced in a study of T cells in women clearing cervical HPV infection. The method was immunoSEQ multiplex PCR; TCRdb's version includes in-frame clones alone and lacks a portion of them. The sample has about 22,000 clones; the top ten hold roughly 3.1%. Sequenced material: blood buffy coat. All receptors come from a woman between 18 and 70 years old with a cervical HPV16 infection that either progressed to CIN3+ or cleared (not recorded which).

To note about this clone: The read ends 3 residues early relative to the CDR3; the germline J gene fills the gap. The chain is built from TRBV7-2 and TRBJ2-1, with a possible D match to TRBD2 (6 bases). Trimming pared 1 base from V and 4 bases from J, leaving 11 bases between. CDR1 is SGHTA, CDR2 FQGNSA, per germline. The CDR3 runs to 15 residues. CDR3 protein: CASSLVAVNYNEQFF. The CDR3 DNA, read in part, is TGTGCCAGCAGCTTAGTAGCGGTAAATTACAATGAG.

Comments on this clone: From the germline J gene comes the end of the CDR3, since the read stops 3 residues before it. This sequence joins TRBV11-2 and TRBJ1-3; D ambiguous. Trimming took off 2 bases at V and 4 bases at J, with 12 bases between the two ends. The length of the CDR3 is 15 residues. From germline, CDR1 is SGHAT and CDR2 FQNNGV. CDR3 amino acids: CASSLFPQRGNTIYF. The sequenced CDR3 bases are TGTGCCAGCAGCTTATTCCCACAGAGAGGAAACACC.

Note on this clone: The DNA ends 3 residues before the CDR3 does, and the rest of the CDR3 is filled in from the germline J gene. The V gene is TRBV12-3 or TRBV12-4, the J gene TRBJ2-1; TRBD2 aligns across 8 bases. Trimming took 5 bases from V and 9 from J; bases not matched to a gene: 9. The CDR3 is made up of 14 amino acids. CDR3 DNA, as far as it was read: TGTGCCAGCAGTAACCCGGGACTAGTTTTTGAG. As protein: CASSNPGLVFE. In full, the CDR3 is CASSNPGLVFEQFF.

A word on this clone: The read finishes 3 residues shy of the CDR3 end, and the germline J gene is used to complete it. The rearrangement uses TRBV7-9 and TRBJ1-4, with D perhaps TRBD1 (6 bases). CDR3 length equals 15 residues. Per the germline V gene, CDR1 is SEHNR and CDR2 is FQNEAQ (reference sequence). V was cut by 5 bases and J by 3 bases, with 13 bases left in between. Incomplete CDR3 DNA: TGTGCCAGCAGCCCACAGGGAACGTCTAATGAAAAA. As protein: CASSPQGTSNEK. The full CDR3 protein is CASSPQGTSNEKLFF.

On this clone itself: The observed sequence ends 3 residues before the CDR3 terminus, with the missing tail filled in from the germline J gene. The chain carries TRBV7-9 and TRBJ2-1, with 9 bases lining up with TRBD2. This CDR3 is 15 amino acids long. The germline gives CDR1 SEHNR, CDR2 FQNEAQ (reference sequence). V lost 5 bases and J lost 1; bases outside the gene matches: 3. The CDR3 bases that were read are TGTGCCAGCAGCCCTACTAGCGGGTCCTACAATGAG. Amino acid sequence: CASSPTSGSYNE. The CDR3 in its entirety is CASSPTSGSYNEQFF.

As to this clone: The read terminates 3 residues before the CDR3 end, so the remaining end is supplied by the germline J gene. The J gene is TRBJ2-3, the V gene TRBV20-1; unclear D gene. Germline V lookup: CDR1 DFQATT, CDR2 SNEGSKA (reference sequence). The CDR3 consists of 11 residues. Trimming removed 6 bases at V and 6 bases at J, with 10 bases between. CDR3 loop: CSARLSDTQYF. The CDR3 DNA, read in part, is TGCAGTGCCCGACTTTCGGATACG.

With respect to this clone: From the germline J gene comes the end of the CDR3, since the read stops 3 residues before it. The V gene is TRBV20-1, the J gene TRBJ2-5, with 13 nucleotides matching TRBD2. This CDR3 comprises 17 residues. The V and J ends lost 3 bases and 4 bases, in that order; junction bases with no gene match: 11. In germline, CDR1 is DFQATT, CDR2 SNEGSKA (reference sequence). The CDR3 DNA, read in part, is TGCAGTGCTAGTATTTTACTAGCGGGAGGGGGGGCAGAGACC. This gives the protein CSASILLAGGGAET. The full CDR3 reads CSASILLAGGGAETQYF.

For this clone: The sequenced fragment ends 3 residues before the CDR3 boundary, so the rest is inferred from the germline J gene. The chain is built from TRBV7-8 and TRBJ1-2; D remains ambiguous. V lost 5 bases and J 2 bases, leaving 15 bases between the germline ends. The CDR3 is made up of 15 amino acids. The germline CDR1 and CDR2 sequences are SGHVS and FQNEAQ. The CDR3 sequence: CASSPRPGRNYGYTF. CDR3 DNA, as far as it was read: TGTGCCAGCAGCCCCCGCCCGGGGAGAAACTATGGC.

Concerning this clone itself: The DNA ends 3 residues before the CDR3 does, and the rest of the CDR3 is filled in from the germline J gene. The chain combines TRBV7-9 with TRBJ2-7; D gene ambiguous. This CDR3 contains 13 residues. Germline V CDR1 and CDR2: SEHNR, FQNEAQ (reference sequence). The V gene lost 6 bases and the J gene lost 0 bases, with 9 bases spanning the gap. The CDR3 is CASRTGSSYEQYF. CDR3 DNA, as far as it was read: TGTGCCAGCAGGACTGGGTCCTCCTACGAG. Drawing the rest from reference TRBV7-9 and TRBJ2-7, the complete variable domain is DTGVSQNPRHKITKRGQNVTFRCDPISEHNRLYWYRQTLGQGPEFLTYFQNEAQLEKSRLLSDRFSAERPKGSFSTLEIQRTEQGDSAMYLCASRTGSSYEQYFGPGTRLTVT.

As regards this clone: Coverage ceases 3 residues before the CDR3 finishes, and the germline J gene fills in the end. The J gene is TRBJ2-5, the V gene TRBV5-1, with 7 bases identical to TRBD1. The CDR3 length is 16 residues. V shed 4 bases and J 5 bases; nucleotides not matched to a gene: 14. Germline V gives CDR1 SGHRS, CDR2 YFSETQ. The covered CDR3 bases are TGCGCCAGCAGCCTACGAGACAGGGCCCCGTCGGAGACC. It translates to CASSLRDRAPSET. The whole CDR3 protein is CASSLRDRAPSETQYF.

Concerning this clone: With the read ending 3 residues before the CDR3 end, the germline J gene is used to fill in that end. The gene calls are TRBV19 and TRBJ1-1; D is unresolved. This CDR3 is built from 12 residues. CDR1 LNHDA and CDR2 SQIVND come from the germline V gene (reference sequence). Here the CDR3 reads CASKGAGNQAFF. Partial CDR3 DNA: TGTGCCAGTAAAGGCGCGGGGAACCAA.

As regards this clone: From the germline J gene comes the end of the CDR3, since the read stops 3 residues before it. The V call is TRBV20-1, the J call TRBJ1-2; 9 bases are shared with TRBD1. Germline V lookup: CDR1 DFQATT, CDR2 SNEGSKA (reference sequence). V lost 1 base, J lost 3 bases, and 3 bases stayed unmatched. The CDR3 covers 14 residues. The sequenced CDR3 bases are TGCAGTGCTAGAGTTAGGGACAGGGACTATGGC. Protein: CSARVRDRDYG. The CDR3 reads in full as CSARVRDRDYGYTF.

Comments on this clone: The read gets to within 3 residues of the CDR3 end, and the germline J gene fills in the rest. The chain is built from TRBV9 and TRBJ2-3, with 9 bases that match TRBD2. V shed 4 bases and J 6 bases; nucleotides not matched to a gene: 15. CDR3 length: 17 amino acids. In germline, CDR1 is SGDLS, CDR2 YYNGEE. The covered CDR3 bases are TGTGCCAGCAGCCCAAGGGGGATAGCGGGAGCATTTGATACG. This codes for CASSPRGIAGAFDT. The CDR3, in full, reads CASSPRGIAGAFDTQYF.

CDR3 DNA (partial): TGTGCCAGCAGTGGAGCTAGCGGGAGGGGCTATGAG. Translated, it gives CASSGASGRGYE. The whole CDR3 is CASSGASGRGYEQFF. The rearrangement links TRBV6-1 to TRBJ2-1; TRBD2 aligns across 12 bases. The DNA ends 3 residues before the CDR3 does, and the rest of the CDR3 is filled in from the germline J gene. This CDR3 comprises 15 residues. Germline CDR1 MNHNS, CDR2 SASEGT. Trimming cost V 4 bases and J 8 bases; bases outside gene matches: 6.

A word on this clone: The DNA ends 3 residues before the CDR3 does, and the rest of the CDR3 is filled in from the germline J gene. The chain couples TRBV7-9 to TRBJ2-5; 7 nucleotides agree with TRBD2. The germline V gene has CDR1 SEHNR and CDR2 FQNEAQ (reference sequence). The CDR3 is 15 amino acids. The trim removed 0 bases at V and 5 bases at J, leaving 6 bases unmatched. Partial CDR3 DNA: TGTGCCAGCAGCTTAGCAGGCGGGAGCGGCGAGACC. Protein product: CASSLAGGSGET. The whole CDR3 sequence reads CASSLAGGSGETQYF.

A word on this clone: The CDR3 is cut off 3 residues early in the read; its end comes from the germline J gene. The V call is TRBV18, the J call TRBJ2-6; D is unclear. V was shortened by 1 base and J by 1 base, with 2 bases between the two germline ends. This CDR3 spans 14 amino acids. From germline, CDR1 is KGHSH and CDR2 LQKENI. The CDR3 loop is CASSPLSGANVLTF. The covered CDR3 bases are TGTGCCAGCTCACCACTATCTGGGGCCAACGTC.